Detailed here is one T cell receptor (beta chain). The data were obtained in a study of blood T cell repertoires in COVID-19. Repertoires were generated with immunoSEQ multiplex PCR, while TCRdb's copy carries only in-frame clones and drops some. This sample has about 190,000 clones, with 75% to 90% found just once. Germline CDR1 reads MDHEN; CDR2 reads SYDVKM. The CDR3 runs 14 residues. Germline trimming cut 6 bases from V and 7 bases from J; bases unmatched to any gene: 12. The source is a man between 65 and 85 years old with active or convalescent COVID-19. The sample comprised peripheral blood. The chain employs TRBV28 and TRBJ2-7, with TRBD1 matching over 7 bases. CDR3 sequence (DNA): TGTGCCAGCAGACCGGGACAGACTTATTTTGAGCAGTACTTC. Its protein product is CASRPGQTYFEQYF.